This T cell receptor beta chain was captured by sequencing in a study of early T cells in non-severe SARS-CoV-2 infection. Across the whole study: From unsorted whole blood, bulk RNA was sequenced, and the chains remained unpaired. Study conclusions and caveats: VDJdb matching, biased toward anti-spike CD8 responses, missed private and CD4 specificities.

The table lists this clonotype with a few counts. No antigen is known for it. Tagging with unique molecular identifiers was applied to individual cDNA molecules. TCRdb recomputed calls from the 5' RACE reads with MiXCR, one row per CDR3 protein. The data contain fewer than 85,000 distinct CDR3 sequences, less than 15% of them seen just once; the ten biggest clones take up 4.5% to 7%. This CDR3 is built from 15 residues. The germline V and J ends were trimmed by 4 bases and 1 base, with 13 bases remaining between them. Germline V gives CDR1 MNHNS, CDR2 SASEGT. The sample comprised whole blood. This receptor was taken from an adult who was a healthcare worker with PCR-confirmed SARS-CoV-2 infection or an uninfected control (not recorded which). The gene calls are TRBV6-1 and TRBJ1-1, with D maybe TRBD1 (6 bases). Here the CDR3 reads CASSVLRGANTEAFF. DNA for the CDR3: TGTGCCAGCAGTGTTCTCCGGGGGGCGAACACTGAAGCTTTCTTT.